One sample yielded the 17 T cell receptor beta chains listed below, sequenced in a study of shared clonotypes between healthy human individuals. Sequencing was performed with immunoSEQ multiplex PCR; in TCRdb, only in-frame clones are kept and a portion is missing. The sample consists of millions of clones, 85% to 95% of them appearing once. Sequencing was performed on naive CD4+ T cells sorted from blood. Subset given: CD45RA+ positively selected. All receptors come from a man between 18 and 29 years old in good health.

The V gene is TRBV10-3, the J gene TRBJ2-2, with D unclear. Germline CDR1 is ENHRY and CDR2 is SYGVKD. This CDR3 is built from 15 residues. The germline V and J ends were trimmed by 7 bases and 6 bases, with 18 bases remaining between them. CDR3 loop: CAITDESAGAGELFF. CDR3 DNA sequence: TGTGCCATCACCGACGAATCCGCTGGGGCCGGGGAGCTGTTTTTT.

This clone was counted a few times. The CDR3 DNA follows: TGTGCCAGCAGTGGCCGTGCAACTAATGAAAAACTGTTTTTT. Its translation is CASSGRATNEKLFF. V and J are TRBV25-1 and TRBJ1-4; D remains unclear. Trimming cost V 4 bases and J 0 bases, with 6 bases left between them. Germline values: CDR1 MGHDK, CDR2 SYGVNS. CDR3 length: 14 residues.

The rearrangement links TRBV19 to TRBJ1-5; maybe TRBD1 (5 bases). The CDR3 extends over 16 amino acids. V lost 4 bases, J lost 0 bases, and 13 bases lay in between. From germline, CDR1 is LNHDA and CDR2 SQIVND (reference sequence). CDR3 residues: CASSTGGGVSNQPQHF. For the CDR3, the DNA is TGTGCCAGTAGTACCGGGGGAGGGGTTAGCAATCAGCCCCAGCATTTT. The full variable domain, its missing parts supplied by reference TRBV19 and TRBJ1-5, is DGGITQSPKYLFRKEGQNVTLSCEQNLNHDAMYWYRQDPGQGLRLIYYSQIVNDFQKGDIAEGYSVSREKKESFPLTVTSAQKNPTAFYLCASSTGGGVSNQPQHFGDGTRLSIL.

The table lists this clone with a few counts. The V gene is TRBV5-3, the J gene TRBJ1-6, with D hard to call. TRBV5-3 is flagged as an ORF with uncertain function. The V end was cut by 4 bases, the J end by 7 bases, with 12 bases between. There are 14 residues in the CDR3. The CDR3 here is CARSVEPRNSPLHF. The CDR3 region has the DNA TGTGCCAGAAGCGTGGAACCCAGGAATTCACCCCTCCACTTT.

This chain uses TRBV7-9 with TRBJ2-3; 12 bases map to TRBD2. From germline, CDR1 is SEHNR and CDR2 FQNEAQ (reference sequence). The V and J ends lost 4 bases and 1 base, in that order; junction bases with no gene match: 3. This CDR3 region has 16 residues. The DNA for the CDR3 is TGTGCCAGCAGCTCCCGACTAGCGGGGGGCACAGATACGCAGTATTTT. Translation: CASSSRLAGGTDTQYF.

The V and J genes are TRBV5-1 and TRBJ1-1, with D uncertain. Germline CDR1 is SGHRS and CDR2 is YFSETQ. V gave up 0 bases and J gave up 6 bases, with 15 bases separating them. The CDR3 is made up of 15 amino acids. The DNA for the CDR3 is TGCGCCAGCAGCTTGGAAGGCAGCTCGGTGGCTGAAGCTTTCTTT. Its protein is CASSLEGSSVAEAFF.

The chain is built from TRBV10-1 and TRBJ1-6; D ambiguous. There are 15 residues in the CDR3. Trimming took 6 bases from V and 3 from J, leaving 12 bases between them. The germline gives CDR1 WNHNN, CDR2 SYGVQD (reference sequence). Written as DNA, the CDR3 is TGCGCCAGCAGCGCCTGGACTGACTATAATTCACCCCTCCACTTT. It is translated as CASSAWTDYNSPLHF.

This clone has a single count. In the same sample, other DNA sequences code for this CDR3. V is TRBV7-9 and J is TRBJ2-3; 7 bases map to TRBD2. Looked up from germline, CDR1 is SEHNR and CDR2 is FQNEAQ (reference sequence). The CDR3 has 14 amino acids. Trimming took 2 bases from V and 3 from J; bases not matched to a gene: 2. In nucleotides, the CDR3 is TGTGCCAGCAGCTTATTGGGAGGGACAGATACGCAGTATTTT. Its protein product is CASSLLGGTDTQYF.

This clone appeared once. Other DNA sequences from this sample encode an identical CDR3 as well. The chain combines TRBV5-1 with TRBJ2-6; D call uncertain. CDR3 length: 15 amino acids. Trimming left V 0 bases short and J 2 bases short, with 6 bases between. The germline V gene has CDR1 SGHRS and CDR2 YFSETQ. The CDR3 protein is CASSLVGTGANVLTF. The CDR3 coding sequence is TGCGCCAGCAGCTTGGTAGGGACTGGGGCCAACGTCCTGACTTTC.

The rearrangement uses TRBV19 and TRBJ2-2, with D possibly being TRBD1 (6 bases). V lost 6 bases and J lost 6, with 14 bases in between. This CDR3 comprises 14 residues. Germline CDR1 reads LNHDA; CDR2 reads SQIVND (reference sequence). The CDR3: CASRSYRVAGELFF. CDR3 nucleotides: TGTGCCAGTAGGTCCTACAGGGTGGCCGGGGAGCTGTTTTTT.

The rearrangement links TRBV7-3 to TRBJ2-5; 7 bases match TRBD1. J lost 1 base, V lost 2 bases, and 4 bases had no gene match. CDR3 size: 15 residues. The V gene's germline CDR1 is SGHTA and CDR2 FQGTGA. The CDR3 DNA is TGTGCCAGCAGCTTATCGGGGACAGCCCAAGAGACCCAGTACTTC. Its translation is CASSLSGTAQETQYF. Filled out from reference TRBV7-3 and TRBJ2-5, the complete variable domain reads GAGVSQTPSNKVTEKGKYVELRCDPISGHTALYWYRQSLGQGPEFLIYFQGTGAADDSGLPNDRFFAVRPEGSVSTLKIQRTERGDSAVYLCASSLSGTAQETQYFGPGTRLLVL.

V usage is TRBV19 and J usage is TRBJ2-7; 11 nucleotides align to TRBD1. The CDR3 is 15 amino acids. The ends lost 8 bases at V and 0 bases at J; junction bases unmatched: 6. Per the germline V gene, CDR1 is LNHDA and CDR2 is SQIVND (reference sequence). CDR3 protein: CASGRGTGGSYEQYF. CDR3 nucleotide sequence: TGTGCCAGTGGCAGAGGGACAGGGGGCTCCTACGAGCAGTACTTC.

This sequence joins TRBV27 and TRBJ1-6; TRBD1 is a possible D gene (5 bases). Germline V gene lookup returns CDR1 MNHEY and CDR2 SMNVEV (reference sequence). This CDR3 region has 15 residues. V lost 3 bases to trimming and J lost 5 bases, with 11 bases between them. CDR3 sequence: CASSFSGTDNSPLHF. The CDR3 DNA follows: TGTGCCAGCAGTTTCTCCGGGACGGATAATTCACCCCTCCACTTT.

The chain couples TRBV2 to TRBJ2-5; D not resolved. This CDR3 is 12 amino acids long. The germline gives CDR1 SNHLY, CDR2 FYNNEI. V was shortened by 11 bases and J by 0 bases, with 10 bases between the two germline ends. In DNA form, the CDR3 reads TGTGCCGCGAGGCAGAACCAAGAGACCCAGTACTTC. It translates to CAARQNQETQYF.

CDR3 nucleotide sequence: TGTGCCAGCCGATGGCACGAGCGGGAGAACGAGCAGTACTTC. Amino acids: CASRWHERENEQYF. V gene TRBV2 combines with J gene TRBJ2-7; TRBD2 aligns across 8 bases. The germline V gene encodes CDR1 SNHLY and CDR2 FYNNEI. CDR3 length equals 14 residues. Trimming took 8 bases from V and 5 from J; bases not matched to a gene: 11.

The chain has TRBV11-2 and TRBJ2-2, with unresolved D. In germline, CDR1 is SGHAT, CDR2 FQNNGV. V was clipped by 5 bases and J by 4 bases, with 14 bases between them. This CDR3 has 15 residues. CDR3 coding DNA: TGTGCCAGCAGCCCGGACCTCGGGCGCACCGGGGAGCTGTTTTTT. Amino acid sequence: CASSPDLGRTGELFF.

CDR3: CASSPAVHGNQPQHF. The CDR3 DNA reads TGTGCCAGCAGCCCCGCGGTTCACGGCAATCAGCCCCAGCATTTT. This chain connects TRBV11-2 to TRBJ1-5; no reliable D call. This CDR3 is built from 15 residues. Germline V gene lookup returns CDR1 SGHAT and CDR2 FQNNGV. V lost 5 bases and J lost 2, with 13 bases in between.